This T cell receptor (beta chain) emerged from a study of B cell selection in AIRE deficiency. Only in-frame clones appear in the TCRdb table, and some are missing; sequencing was by immunoSEQ multiplex PCR. This sample has fewer than 30,000 clones, with about 95% found just once. Conventional CD4 T cells were sorted as CD4+CD127+ cells. V lost 5 bases to trimming and J lost 0 bases, with 17 bases between them. The germline V gene has CDR1 PRHDT and CDR2 FYEKMQ (reference sequence). The CDR3 loop spans 17 amino acids. This clonotype was sampled from a human donor in good health. V usage is TRBV13 and J usage is TRBJ1-3, with D unresolved. The specimen was CD4+CD127+ conventional T cells sorted from PBMCs. This chain's CDR3 is CASSPTLELHSGNTIYF. The DNA for the CDR3 is TGTGCCAGCAGCCCCACGTTGGAACTACACTCTGGAAACACCATATATTTT.